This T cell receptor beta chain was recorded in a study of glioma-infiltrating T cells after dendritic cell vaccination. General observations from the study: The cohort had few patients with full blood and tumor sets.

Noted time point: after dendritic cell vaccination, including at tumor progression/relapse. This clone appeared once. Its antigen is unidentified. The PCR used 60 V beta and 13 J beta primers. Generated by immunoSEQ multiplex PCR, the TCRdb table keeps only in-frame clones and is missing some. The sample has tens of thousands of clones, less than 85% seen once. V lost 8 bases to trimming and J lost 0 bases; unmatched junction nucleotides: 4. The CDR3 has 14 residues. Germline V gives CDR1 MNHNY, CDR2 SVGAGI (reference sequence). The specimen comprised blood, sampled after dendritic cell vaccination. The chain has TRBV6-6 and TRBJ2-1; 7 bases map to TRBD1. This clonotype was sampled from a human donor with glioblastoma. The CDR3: CASSRGSSYNEQFF. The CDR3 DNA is TGTGCCAGCTCCAGGGGGAGCTCCTACAATGAGCAGTTCTTC.